The 4 T cell receptor beta chains below were found in one sample sequenced in a study of blood T cell repertoires in COVID-19. Method: immunoSEQ multiplex PCR; TCRdb's copy keeps in-frame clones and lacks some. The sample carries 90,000 to 120,000 clones, 80% to 90% recorded once. The sample taken for sequencing was peripheral blood. Receptors originate from a woman aged 80 or over with acute or convalescent COVID-19.

V usage is TRBV7-2 and J usage is TRBJ2-5, with D hard to call. The germline V gene encodes CDR1 SGHTA and CDR2 FQGNSA. V was clipped by 2 bases and J by 0 bases, with 4 bases between them. This CDR3 region has 13 residues. The CDR3 protein is CASSLYYQETQYF. CDR3 DNA sequence: TGTGCCAGCAGCTTATACTACCAAGAGACCCAGTACTTC.

The chain joins TRBV5-1 to TRBJ2-7; maybe TRBD2 (5 bases). The CDR3 has 12 residues. The germline V and J ends were trimmed by 2 bases and 5 bases, with 8 bases remaining between them. Germline values: CDR1 SGHRS, CDR2 YFSETQ. The CDR3 sequence: CASSFVGDEQYF. The CDR3 nucleotides read TGCGCCAGCAGCTTCGTGGGAGACGAGCAGTACTTC.

The V call is TRBV5-1, the J call TRBJ2-3; perhaps TRBD1 as D (6 bases). Trimming removed 4 bases at V and 5 bases at J, with 11 bases between. This CDR3 has 13 amino acids. CDR1 is SGHRS, CDR2 YFSETQ, per germline. CDR3 nucleotides: TGCGCCAGCAGCCCTAGCAGGGGAGATACGCAGTATTTT. Protein sequence: CASSPSRGDTQYF.

The chain has TRBV5-1 and TRBJ2-1; 9 nucleotides line up with TRBD1. V was pared by 0 bases and J by 7 bases, with 11 bases of the junction left unmatched. Germline CDR1 reads SGHRS; CDR2 reads YFSETQ. The length of the CDR3 is 17 residues. This CDR3 reads CASSLESGTGLGNEQFF. CDR3 sequence (DNA): TGCGCCAGCAGCTTGGAGTCTGGGACAGGGTTAGGAAATGAGCAGTTCTTC.